This T cell receptor (beta chain) was obtained from a study of Tregs in tolerant kidney transplant recipients. Overall study: The nonmyeloablative bone marrow transplants came from related graft donors, with transient mixed chimerism.

Using immunoSEQ multiplex PCR, the repertoire was profiled, and TCRdb retains in-frame clones only, with some absent. The sample includes approximately 93,000 clones, roughly 93% of them seen just once. This clone was seen a single time. Its matching antigen is unknown. Study-wide results and limits: Tolerant patients' donor-specific Tregs expanded beyond overall Tregs, suggesting antigen-driven growth. The most relevant donor-specific Treg TCRbeta repertoire apparently came from expansion with activated donor B cells. Nucleotide sequences could not be compared across some patients' samples due to primer changes.

The germline V gene has CDR1 MDHEN and CDR2 SYDVKM. The CDR3 spans 12 residues. V lost 6 bases, J lost 8 bases, and 6 bases stayed unmatched. This receptor was identified in a human donor who received a combined kidney and bone marrow transplant. The rearrangement links TRBV28 to TRBJ1-2; 7 bases line up with TRBD1. Sequenced here: CD4+ T cells from blood, sampled before the transplant. In DNA, the CDR3 is TGTGCCAGCAGGCAGGGGGGTGACGGCTACACCTTC. Amino acids: CASRQGGDGYTF.